Following are 9 T cell receptor beta chains from one sample sequenced in a study of post-analysis software for immune sequencing data. These receptors lack a known antigen. Unique molecular identifiers featured in each of the TCR beta cDNA libraries. TCRdb reanalysed the PCR reads using MiXCR and keeps one entry per CDR3 protein. The table has fewer than 700,000 distinct CDR3 sequences, about 44% seen once. Notes on the study in general: TRBV5-6, TRBV5-1 and TRBV20-1 were among a few TRBV segments more frequent in patients than controls.

The sequencing input was blood. These receptors were collected from a girl under 18 with multiple sclerosis.

This clonotype showed up just once. This chain links TRBV4-2 with TRBJ2-7; a possible D gene is TRBD2 (6 bases). The last part of the DNA fits TRBJ2-5 better; the J call may be wrong. This CDR3 contains 15 residues. Germline values: CDR1 LGHNA, CDR2 YNFKEQ. The CDR3 DNA is TGTGCCAGCAGACCCGTCTTGGAGGGAAGAGAGACCCAGTACTTC. Translating it yields CASRPVLEGRETQYF.

At least ten counts were recorded for this clonotype. The CDR3 protein is CSARTGTSGEQFF. The CDR3 DNA is TGCAGTGCTAGAACCGGGACTAGCGGAGAGCAGTTCTTC. The rearrangement links TRBV20-1 to TRBJ2-1; 11 nucleotides align to TRBD2. Germline CDR1 reads DFQATT; CDR2 reads SNEGSKA (reference sequence). This CDR3 region has 13 residues. V shed 2 bases and J 10 bases; nucleotides not matched to a gene: 4.

In its sample, this clonotype was seen a few times. The chain employs TRBV29-1 and TRBJ2-2; D gene uncertain. The germline gives CDR1 SQVTM, CDR2 ANQGSEA. There are 12 residues in the CDR3. V was pared by 4 bases and J by 4 bases, with 7 bases between. CDR3 residues: CSVAGVTGELFF. In nucleotides, the CDR3 is TGCAGCGTTGCTGGGGTCACCGGGGAGCTGTTTTTT.

The table lists this clonotype with a few counts. J is TRBJ1-2 and V is TRBV12-3 or TRBV12-4; the D is unclear. V was shortened by 6 bases and J by 8 bases, with 19 bases between the two germline ends. The CDR3 loop spans 14 amino acids. The CDR3 sequence: CASSPGTVGYGYTF. The CDR3, as DNA: TGTGCCAGCAGCCCTGGTACGGTGGGGTACGGCTACACCTTC.

A few counts support this clonotype. The rearrangement joins TRBV11-2 to TRBJ1-6; D is unclear. Trimming removed 0 bases from V and 11 bases from J, with 5 bases in between. CDR1 and CDR2 (germline): SGHAT, FQNNGV. This CDR3 has 12 amino acids. In nucleotides, the CDR3 is TGTGCCAGCAGCTTAGAGGTTCCACCCCTCCACTTT. Translation: CASSLEVPPLHF.

The chain combines TRBV7-3 with TRBJ2-3; 8 bases line up with TRBD1. Trimming removed 5 bases from V and 1 base from J; junction bases left unmatched: 5. Looked up from germline, CDR1 is SGHTA and CDR2 is FQGTGA. This CDR3 contains 15 residues. The CDR3 sequence is CASSQTGVGTDTQYF. As DNA, the CDR3 is TGTGCCAGCAGCCAGACAGGGGTGGGCACAGATACGCAGTATTTT.

This chain joins TRBV7-9 and TRBJ2-3; tentatively, D is TRBD1 (6 bases). The germline V gene has CDR1 SEHNR and CDR2 FQNEAQ (reference sequence). Deletions cut 5 bases from V and 2 bases from J, with 17 bases between. CDR3 size: 16 residues. As DNA, the CDR3 is TGTGCCAGCAGCCCAGGGAAAGGGGGATACACAGATACGCAGTATTTT. This encodes CASSPGKGGYTDTQYF.

This clonotype was observed a handful of times. V usage is TRBV7-9 and J usage is TRBJ2-4; D remains unclear. In germline, CDR1 is SEHNR, CDR2 FQNEAQ (reference sequence). The CDR3 covers 11 residues. The germline V and J ends were trimmed by 5 bases and 9 bases, with 8 bases remaining between them. CDR3 DNA sequence: TGTGCCAGCAGCCCGCAGAGCATTCAGTACTTC. Translated, it gives CASSPQSIQYF. Supplemented by reference TRBV7-9 and TRBJ2-4, the full variable domain reads DTGVSQNPRHKITKRGQNVTFRCDPISEHNRLYWYRQTLGQGPEFLTYFQNEAQLEKSRLLSDRFSAERPKGSFSTLEIQRTEQGDSAMYLCASSPQSIQYFGAGTRLSVL.

This clonotype was seen more than once but under ten times. V and J are TRBV10-3 and TRBJ2-1, with 11 positions matching TRBD2. Germline-derived CDR1 and CDR2 are ENHRY and SYGVKD. Losses at the gene ends were 5 bases for V and 5 bases for J; bases not matched to a gene: 5. The CDR3 is 15 amino acids. CDR3 DNA: TGTGCCATCAGTTACAGGGGACTAGCGGACAATGAGCAGTTCTTC. Protein: CAISYRGLADNEQFF.